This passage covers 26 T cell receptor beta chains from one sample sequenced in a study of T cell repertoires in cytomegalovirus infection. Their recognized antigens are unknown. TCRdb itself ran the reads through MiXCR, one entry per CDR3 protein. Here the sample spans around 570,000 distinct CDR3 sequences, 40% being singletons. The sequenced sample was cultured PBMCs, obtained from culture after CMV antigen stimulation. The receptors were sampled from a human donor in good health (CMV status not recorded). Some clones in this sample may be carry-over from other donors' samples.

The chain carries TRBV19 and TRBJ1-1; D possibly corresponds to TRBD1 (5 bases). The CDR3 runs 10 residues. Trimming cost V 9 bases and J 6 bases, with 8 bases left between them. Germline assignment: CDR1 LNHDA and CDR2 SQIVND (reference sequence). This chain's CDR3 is CARGTSEAFF. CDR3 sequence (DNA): TGTGCCAGGGGGACCTCTGAAGCTTTCTTT.

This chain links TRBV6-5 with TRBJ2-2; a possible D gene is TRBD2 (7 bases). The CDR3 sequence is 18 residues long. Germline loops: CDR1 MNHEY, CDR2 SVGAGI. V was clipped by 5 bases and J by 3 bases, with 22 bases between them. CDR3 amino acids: CASSRGGPGVADTGELFF. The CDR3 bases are TGTGCCAGCAGTAGGGGGGGTCCGGGGGTCGCGGACACCGGGGAGCTGTTTTTT.

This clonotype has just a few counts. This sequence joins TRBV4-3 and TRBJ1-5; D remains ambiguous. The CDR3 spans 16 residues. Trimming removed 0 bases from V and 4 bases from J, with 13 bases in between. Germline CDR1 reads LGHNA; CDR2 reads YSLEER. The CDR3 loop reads CASSQDIGTENQPQHF. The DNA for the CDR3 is TGCGCCAGCAGCCAAGATATCGGCACAGAAAATCAGCCCCAGCATTTT.

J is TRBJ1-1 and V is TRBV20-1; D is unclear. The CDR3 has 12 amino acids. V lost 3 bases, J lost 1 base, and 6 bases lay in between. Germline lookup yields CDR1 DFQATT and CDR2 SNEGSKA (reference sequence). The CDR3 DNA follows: TGCAGTGCTAGCCCAGGGAACACTGAAGCTTTCTTT. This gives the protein CSASPGNTEAFF.

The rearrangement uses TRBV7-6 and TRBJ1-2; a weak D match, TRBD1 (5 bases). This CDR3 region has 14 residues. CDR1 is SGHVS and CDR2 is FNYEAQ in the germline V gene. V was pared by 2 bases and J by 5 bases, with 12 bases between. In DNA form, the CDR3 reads TGTGCCAGCAGCTTACAGGGATCTCGGTATGGCTACACCTTC. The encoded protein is CASSLQGSRYGYTF.

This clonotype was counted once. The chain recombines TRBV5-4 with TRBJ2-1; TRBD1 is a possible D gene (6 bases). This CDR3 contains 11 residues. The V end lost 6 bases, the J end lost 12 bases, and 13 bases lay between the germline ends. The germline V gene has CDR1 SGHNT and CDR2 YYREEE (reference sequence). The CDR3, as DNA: TGTGCCAGCATATTACAGGGCAGGCAGTTCTTC. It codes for CASILQGRQFF.

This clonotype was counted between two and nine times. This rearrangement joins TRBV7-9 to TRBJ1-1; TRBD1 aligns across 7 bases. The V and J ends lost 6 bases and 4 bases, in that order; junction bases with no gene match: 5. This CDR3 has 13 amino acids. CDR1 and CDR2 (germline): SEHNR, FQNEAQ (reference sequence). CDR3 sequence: CASSADRATEAFF. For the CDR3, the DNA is TGTGCCAGCAGTGCAGACAGGGCCACTGAAGCTTTCTTT.

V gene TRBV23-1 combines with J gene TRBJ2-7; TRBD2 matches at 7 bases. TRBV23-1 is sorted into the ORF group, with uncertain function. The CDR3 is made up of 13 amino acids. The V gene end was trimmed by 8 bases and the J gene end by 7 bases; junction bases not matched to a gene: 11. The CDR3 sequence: CASPGGQLSEQYF. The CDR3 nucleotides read TGCGCCAGCCCGGGGGGTCAGCTATCGGAGCAGTACTTC.

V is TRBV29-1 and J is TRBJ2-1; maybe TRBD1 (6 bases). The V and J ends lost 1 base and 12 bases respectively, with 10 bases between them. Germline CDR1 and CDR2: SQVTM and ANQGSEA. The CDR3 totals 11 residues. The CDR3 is CSVEATGLQFF. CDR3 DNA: TGCAGCGTTGAAGCGACAGGCCTGCAGTTCTTC.

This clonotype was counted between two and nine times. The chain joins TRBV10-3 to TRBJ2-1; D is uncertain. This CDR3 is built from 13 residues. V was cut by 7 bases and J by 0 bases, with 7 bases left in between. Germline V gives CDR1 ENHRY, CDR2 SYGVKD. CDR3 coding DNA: TGTGCCATCACGGGTGGCTCCTACAATGAGCAGTTCTTC. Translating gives CAITGGSYNEQFF.

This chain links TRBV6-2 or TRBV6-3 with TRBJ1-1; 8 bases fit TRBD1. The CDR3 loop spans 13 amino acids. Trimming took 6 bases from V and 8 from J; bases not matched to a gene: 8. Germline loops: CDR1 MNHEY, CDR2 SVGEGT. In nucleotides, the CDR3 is TGTGCCAGCAGACCGGGACAGGACTCAGAAGCTTTCTTT. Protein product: CASRPGQDSEAFF.

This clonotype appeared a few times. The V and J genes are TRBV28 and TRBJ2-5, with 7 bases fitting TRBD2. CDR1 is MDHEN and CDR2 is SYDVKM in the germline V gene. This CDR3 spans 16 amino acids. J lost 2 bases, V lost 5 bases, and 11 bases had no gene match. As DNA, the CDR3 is TGTGCCAGCAGTCCAACAAGCGGGGTGGGGCAAGAGACCCAGTACTTC. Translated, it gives CASSPTSGVGQETQYF.

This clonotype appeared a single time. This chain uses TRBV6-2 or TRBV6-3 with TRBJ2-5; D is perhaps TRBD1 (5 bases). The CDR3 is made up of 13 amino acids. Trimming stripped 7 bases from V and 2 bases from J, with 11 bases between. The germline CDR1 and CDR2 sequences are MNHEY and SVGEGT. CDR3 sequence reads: CASIPPGQETQYF. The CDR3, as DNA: TGTGCCAGCATCCCGCCAGGGCAAGAGACCCAGTACTTC.

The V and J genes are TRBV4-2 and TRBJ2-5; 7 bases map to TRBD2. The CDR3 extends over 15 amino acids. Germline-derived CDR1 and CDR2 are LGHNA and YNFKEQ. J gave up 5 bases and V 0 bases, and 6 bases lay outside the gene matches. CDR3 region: CASSQEDAGGETQYF. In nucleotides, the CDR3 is TGTGCCAGCAGCCAAGAGGACGCCGGGGGGGAGACCCAGTACTTC.

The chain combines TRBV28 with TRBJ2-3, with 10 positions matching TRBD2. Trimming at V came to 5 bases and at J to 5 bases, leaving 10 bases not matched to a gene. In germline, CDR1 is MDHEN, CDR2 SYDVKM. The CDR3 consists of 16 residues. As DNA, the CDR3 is TGTGCCAGCAGTAACAAACCGGGACTAGCGATAGATACGCAGTATTTT. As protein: CASSNKPGLAIDTQYF.

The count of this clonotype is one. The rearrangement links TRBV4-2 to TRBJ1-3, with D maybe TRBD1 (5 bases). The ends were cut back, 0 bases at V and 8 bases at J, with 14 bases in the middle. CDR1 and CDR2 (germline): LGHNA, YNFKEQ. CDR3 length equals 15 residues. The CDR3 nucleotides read TGTGCCAGCAGCCAAGAAGGTCTCCTGGGGGACACCATATATTTT. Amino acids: CASSQEGLLGDTIYF.

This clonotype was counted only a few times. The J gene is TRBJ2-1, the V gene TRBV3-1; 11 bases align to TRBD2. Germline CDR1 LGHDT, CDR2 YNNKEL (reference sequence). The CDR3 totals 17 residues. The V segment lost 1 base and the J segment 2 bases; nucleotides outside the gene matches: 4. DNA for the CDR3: TGTGCCAGCAGCCAAGGGACTAGCGGGTGGACCTACAATGAGCAGTTCTTC. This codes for CASSQGTSGWTYNEQFF.

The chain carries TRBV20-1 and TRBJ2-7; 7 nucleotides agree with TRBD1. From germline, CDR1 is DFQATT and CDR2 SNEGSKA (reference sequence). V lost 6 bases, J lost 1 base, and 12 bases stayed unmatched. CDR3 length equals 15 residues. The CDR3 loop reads CSAATTGTASYEQYF. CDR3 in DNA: TGCAGTGCCGCAACTACCGGGACAGCATCCTACGAGCAGTACTTC.

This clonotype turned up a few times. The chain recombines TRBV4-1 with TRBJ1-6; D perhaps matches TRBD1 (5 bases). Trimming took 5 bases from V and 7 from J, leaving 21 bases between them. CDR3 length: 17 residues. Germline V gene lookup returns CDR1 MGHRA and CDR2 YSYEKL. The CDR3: CASSTRQRPKGNSPLHF. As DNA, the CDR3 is TGCGCCAGCAGCACCCGACAGAGACCTAAGGGAAATTCACCCCTCCACTTT.

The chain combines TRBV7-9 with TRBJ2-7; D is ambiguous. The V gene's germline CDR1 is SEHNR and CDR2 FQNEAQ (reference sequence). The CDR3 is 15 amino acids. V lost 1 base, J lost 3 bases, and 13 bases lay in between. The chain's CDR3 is CASSLGGLGDYEQYF. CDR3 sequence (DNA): TGTGCCAGCAGCTTAGGCGGTTTAGGCGACTACGAGCAGTACTTC.

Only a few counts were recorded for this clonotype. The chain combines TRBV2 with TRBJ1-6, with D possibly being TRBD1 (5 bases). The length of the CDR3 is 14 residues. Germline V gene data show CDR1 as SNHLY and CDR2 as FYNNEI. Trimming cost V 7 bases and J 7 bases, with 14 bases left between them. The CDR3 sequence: CASIGGAGNSPLHF. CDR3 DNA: TGTGCCAGCATTGGAGGGGCTGGAAATTCACCCCTCCACTTT.

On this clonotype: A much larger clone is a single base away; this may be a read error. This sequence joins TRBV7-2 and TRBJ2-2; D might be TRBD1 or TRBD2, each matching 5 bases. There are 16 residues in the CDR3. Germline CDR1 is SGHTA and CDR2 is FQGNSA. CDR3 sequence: CASSLMGVPNSGELFF. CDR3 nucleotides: TGTGCCAGCAGCTTAATGGGGGTACCGAACTCCGGGGAGCTGTTTTTT.

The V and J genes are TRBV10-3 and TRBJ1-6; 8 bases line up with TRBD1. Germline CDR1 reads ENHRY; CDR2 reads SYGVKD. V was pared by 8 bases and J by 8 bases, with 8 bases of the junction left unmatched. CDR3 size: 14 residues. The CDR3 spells CAIGGRGPDSPLHF. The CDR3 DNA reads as TGTGCCATCGGCGGCAGGGGGCCAGATTCACCCCTCCACTTT.

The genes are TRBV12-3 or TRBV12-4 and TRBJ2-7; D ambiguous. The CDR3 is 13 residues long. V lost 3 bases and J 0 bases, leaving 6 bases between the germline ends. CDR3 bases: TGTGCCAGCAGTTTCAGGTACTCCTACGAGCAGTACTTC. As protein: CASSFRYSYEQYF.

The CDR3: CASSIDLWVSGANVLTF. CDR3 nucleotide sequence: TGTGCCAGTAGTATAGATCTATGGGTCTCTGGGGCCAACGTCCTGACTTTC. This chain joins TRBV19 and TRBJ2-6, with D unresolved. This CDR3 comprises 17 residues. V was cut by 0 bases and J by 0 bases, with 9 bases left in between. Germline assignment: CDR1 LNHDA and CDR2 SQIVND (reference sequence).

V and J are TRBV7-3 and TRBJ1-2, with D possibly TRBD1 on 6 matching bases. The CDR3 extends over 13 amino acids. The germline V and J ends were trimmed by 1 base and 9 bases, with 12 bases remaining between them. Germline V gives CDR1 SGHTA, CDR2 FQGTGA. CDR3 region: CASSLISGVRYTF. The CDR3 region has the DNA TGTGCCAGCAGCTTAATTTCAGGGGTGCGCTACACCTTC.